At least ten counts were recorded for the clone carrying this T cell receptor beta chain. Its antigen is as yet unknown. The source of the sample is a study of T cells in Graves' hyperthyroidism and ophthalmopathy. The CDR3 regions of TCR beta were amplified from RNA transcripts. The HTBI primer set served for first-round RT-PCR of the TCR CDR3. TCRdb ran MiXCR on the multiplex PCR reads and lists one entry per CDR3 protein. Altogether around 340,000 distinct CDR3 sequences are present, over 15% being singletons, with the ten largest covering 15% to 17%. Study findings and constraints: Blood shared most expanded thyroid clonotypes above 0.001.

The CDR3 contains 17 residues. V was clipped by 6 bases and J by 0 bases, with 15 bases between them. Material: blood. This TCR was sampled from a middle-aged woman with Graves' ophthalmopathy. The V call is TRBV12-3 or TRBV12-4, the J call TRBJ2-6, with D maybe TRBD1 (5 bases). The CDR3 DNA is TGTGCCAGCAGCCCCCGCAATCAGGGCTCTGGGGCCAACGTCCTGACTTTC. Amino acids: CASSPRNQGSGANVLTF.